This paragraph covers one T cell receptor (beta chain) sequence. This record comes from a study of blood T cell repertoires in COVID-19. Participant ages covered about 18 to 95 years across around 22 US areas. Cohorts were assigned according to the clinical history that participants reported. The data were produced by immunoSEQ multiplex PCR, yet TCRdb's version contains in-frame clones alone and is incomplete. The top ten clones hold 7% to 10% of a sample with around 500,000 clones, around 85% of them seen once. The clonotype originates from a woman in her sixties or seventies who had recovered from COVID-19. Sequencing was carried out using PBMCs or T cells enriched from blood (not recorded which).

CDR3 sequence reads: CASSYVRGYTDTQYF. CDR3 DNA sequence: TGTGCCAGCAGCTACGTTCGGGGATACACAGATACGCAGTATTTT. The genes are TRBV7-9 and TRBJ2-3; maybe TRBD2 (5 bases). The CDR3 is 15 amino acids. V dropped 4 bases and J dropped 2 bases, with 13 bases sitting between them. The germline CDR1 and CDR2 sequences are SEHNR and FQNEAQ (reference sequence).